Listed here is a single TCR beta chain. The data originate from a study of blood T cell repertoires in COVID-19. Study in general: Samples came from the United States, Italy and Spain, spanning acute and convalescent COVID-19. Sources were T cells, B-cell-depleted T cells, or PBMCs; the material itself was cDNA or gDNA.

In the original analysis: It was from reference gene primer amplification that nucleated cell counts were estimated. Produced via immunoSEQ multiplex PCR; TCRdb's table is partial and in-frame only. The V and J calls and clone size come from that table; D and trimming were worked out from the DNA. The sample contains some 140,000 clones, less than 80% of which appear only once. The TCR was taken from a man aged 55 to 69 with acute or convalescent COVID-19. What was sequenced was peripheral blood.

CDR3 nucleotide sequence: TGTGCCAGCACCGAGACCTGGCGGGAGGTAAAAGAGACCCAGTACTTC. This gives the protein CASTETWREVKETQYF. V is TRBV5-6 and J is TRBJ2-5, with 8 bases lining up with TRBD2. Germline values: CDR1 SGHDT, CDR2 YYEEEE. The CDR3 runs 16 residues. Trimming at V came to 6 bases and at J to 3 bases, leaving 13 bases not matched to a gene.